This TCR beta chain was recovered during a study of Ad26.COV2.S vaccination and SARS-CoV-2 variants. Sequenced by immunoSEQ multiplex PCR; TCRdb stores in-frame clones only, minus some. The sample carries 300,000 to 400,000 clones, roughly 84% recorded once. In regard to this clone: Its antigen is currently unknown.

Study results and caveats: Spike-specific TCR breadth was greater after Ad26.COV2.S than placebo. Substantial breadth in spike-specific CD8+ and CD4+ T cell responses was reportedly seen after vaccination.

Treatment: 15 to 20 received Ad26.COV2.S at low or high dose, single or two shots; roughly five received placebo; per-sample allocation not given. Samples analyzed were those drawn on day 63 after the first vaccine or placebo injection. SARS-CoV-2 spike from the Wuhan strain was encoded by the vaccine, an Ad26 vector. The sample consisted of peripheral blood, taken in a trial of Ad26.COV2.S vaccine versus placebo. The sequence came from a person between 18 and 60 years old who received the Ad26.COV2.S COVID-19 vaccine or a placebo.

The CDR3 DNA reads TGTGCCAGCAGTGAAGGGCTTCCCAGACAGGGGGCCCTCCGCTATGGCTACACCTTC. It yields the protein CASSEGLPRQGALRYGYTF. The chain is built from TRBV6-1 and TRBJ1-2; 10 nucleotides align to TRBD1. The CDR3 sequence is 19 residues long. Germline-derived CDR1 and CDR2 are MNHNS and SASEGT. Losses at the gene ends were 1 base for V and 4 bases for J; bases not matched to a gene: 15.